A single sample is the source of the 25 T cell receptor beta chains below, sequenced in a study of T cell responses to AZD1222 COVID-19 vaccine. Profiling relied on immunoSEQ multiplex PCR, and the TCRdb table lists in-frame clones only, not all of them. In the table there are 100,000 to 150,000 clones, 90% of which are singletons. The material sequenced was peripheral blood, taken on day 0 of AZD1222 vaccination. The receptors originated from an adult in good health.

The CDR3 is CASSLGGANSPLHF. CDR3 DNA: TGTGCCAGCAGTTTGGGGGGGGCGAATTCACCCCTCCACTTT. The chain employs TRBV27 and TRBJ1-6, with TRBD1 as a possible D gene (6 bases). The germline V gene encodes CDR1 MNHEY and CDR2 SMNVEV (reference sequence). V dropped 3 bases and J dropped 7 bases, with 10 bases sitting between them. CDR3 length: 14 amino acids.

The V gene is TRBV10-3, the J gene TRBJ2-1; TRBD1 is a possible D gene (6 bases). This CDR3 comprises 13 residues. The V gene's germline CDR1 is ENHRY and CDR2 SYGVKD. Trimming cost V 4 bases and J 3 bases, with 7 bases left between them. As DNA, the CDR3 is TGTGCCATCAGTGGGGGGCTCTACAATGAGCAGTTCTTC. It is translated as CAISGGLYNEQFF.

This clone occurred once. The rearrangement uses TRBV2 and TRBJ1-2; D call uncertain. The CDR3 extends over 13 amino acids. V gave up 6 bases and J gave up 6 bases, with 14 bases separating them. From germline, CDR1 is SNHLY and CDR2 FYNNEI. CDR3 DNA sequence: TGTGCCAGCAGACGTGGCTCAGGTCATGGCTACACCTTC. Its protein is CASRRGSGHGYTF.

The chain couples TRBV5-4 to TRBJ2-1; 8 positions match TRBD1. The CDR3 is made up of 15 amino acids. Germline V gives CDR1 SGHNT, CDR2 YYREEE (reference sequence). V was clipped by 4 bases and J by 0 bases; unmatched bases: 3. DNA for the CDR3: TGTGCCAGCAGCAAAACAGGGGGCTCCTACAATGAGCAGTTCTTC. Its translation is CASSKTGGSYNEQFF.

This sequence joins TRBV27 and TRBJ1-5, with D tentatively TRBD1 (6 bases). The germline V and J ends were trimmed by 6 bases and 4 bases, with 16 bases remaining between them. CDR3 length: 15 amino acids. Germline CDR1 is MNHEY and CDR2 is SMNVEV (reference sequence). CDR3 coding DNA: TGTGCCAGCAGACCGGCCGGGACACCAAATCAGCCCCAGCATTTT. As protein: CASRPAGTPNQPQHF.

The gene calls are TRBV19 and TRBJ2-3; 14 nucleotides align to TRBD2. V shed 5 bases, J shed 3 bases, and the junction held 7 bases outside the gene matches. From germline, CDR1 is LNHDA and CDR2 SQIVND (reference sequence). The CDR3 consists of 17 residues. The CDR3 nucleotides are TGTGCCAGTAGTGCCCTCGGACTAGCGGGAGGTACAGATACGCAGTATTTT. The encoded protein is CASSALGLAGGTDTQYF.

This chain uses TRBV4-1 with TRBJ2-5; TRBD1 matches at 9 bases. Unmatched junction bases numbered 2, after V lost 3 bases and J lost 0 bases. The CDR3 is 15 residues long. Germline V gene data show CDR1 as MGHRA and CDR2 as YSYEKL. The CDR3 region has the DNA TGCGCCAGCAGCCAGGGGGACAGGGACCAAGAGACCCAGTACTTC. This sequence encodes CASSQGDRDQETQYF.

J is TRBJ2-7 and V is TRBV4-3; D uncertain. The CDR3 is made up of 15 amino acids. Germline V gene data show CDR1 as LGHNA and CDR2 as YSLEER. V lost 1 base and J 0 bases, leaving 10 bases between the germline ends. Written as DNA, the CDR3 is TGCGCCAGCAGCCAAGGTTTTAGCAACTCCTACGAGCAGTACTTC. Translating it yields CASSQGFSNSYEQYF.

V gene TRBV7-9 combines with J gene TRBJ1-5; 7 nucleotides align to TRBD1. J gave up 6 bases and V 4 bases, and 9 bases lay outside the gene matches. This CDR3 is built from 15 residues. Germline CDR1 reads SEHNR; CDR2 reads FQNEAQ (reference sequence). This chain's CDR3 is CASSSPRTGGQPQHF. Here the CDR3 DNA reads TGTGCCAGCAGCTCCCCGAGGACAGGCGGTCAGCCCCAGCATTTT.

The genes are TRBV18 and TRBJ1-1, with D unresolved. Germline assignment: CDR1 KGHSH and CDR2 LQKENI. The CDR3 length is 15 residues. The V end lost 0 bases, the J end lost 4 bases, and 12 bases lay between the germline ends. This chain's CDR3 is CASSPPATVGTEAFF. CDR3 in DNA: TGTGCCAGCTCACCACCCGCGACTGTGGGCACTGAAGCTTTCTTT.

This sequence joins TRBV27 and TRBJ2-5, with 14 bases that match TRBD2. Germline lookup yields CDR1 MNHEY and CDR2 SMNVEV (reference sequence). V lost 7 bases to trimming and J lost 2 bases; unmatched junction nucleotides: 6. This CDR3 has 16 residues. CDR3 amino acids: CASKGLAGGIQETQYF. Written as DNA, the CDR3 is TGTGCCAGCAAAGGACTAGCGGGAGGAATACAAGAGACCCAGTACTTC.

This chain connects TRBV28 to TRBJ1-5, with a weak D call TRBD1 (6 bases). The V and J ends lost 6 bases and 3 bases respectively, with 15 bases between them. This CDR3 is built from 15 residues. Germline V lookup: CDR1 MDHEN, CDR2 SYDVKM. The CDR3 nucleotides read TGTGCCAGCAGGTGGACAGTAGGAAACAATCAGCCCCAGCATTTT. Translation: CASRWTVGNNQPQHF. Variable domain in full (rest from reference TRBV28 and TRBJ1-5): DVKVTQSSRYLVKRTGEKVFLECVQDMDHENMFWYRQDPGLGLRLIYFSYDVKMKEKGDIPEGYSVSREKKERFSLILESASTNQTSMYLCASRWTVGNNQPQHFGDGTRLSIL.

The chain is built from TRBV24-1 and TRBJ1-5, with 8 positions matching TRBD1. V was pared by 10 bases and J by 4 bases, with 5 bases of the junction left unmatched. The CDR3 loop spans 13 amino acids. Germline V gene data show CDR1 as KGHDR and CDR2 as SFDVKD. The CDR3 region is CATGTGSNQPQHF. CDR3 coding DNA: TGTGCCACTGGGACAGGTTCAAATCAGCCCCAGCATTTT.

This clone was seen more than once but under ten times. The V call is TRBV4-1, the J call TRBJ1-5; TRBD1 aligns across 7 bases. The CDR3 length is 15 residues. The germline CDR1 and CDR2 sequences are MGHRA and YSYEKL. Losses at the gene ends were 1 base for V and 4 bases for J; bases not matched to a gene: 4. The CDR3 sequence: CASSQGQGGNQPQHF. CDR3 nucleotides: TGCGCCAGCAGCCAAGGACAGGGCGGGAATCAGCCCCAGCATTTT.

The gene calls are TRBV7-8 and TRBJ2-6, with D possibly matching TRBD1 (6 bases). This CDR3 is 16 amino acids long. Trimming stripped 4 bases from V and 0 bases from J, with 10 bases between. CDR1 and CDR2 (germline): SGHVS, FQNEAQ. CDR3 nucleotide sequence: TGTGCCAGCAGCTCCGGACAGTTCTCTGGGGCCAACGTCCTGACTTTC. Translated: CASSSGQFSGANVLTF.

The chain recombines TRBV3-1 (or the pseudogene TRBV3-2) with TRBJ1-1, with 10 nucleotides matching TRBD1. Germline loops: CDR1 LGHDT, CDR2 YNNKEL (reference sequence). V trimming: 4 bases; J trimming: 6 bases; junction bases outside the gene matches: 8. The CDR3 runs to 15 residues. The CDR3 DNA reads TGTGCCAGCAGCCCGTCGACAGGGGGCGCGGCTGAAGCTTTCTTT. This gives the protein CASSPSTGGAAEAFF.

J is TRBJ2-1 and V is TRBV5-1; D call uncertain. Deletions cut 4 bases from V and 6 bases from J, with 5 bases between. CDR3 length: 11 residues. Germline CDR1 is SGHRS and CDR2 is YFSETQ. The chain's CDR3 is CASSSSNEQFF. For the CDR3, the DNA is TGCGCCAGCAGCAGTAGCAATGAGCAGTTCTTC.

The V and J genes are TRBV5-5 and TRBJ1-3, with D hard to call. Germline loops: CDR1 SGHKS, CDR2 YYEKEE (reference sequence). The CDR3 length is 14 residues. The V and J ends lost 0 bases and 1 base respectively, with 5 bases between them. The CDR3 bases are TGTGCCAGCAGCTTGGAGAGTTCTGGAAACACCATATATTTT. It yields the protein CASSLESSGNTIYF.

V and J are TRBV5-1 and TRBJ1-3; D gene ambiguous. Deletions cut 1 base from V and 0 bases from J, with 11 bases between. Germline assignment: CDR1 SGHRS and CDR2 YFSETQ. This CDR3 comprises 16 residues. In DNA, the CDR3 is TGCGCCAGCAGCTTGAGTGAACAGAACTCTGGAAACACCATATATTTT. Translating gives CASSLSEQNSGNTIYF.

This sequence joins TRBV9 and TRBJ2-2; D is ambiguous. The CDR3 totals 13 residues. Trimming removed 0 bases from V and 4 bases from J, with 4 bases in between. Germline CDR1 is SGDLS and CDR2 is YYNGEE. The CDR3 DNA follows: TGTGCCAGCAGCGTAGTGACCACCGGGGAGCTGTTTTTT. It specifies CASSVVTTGELFF.

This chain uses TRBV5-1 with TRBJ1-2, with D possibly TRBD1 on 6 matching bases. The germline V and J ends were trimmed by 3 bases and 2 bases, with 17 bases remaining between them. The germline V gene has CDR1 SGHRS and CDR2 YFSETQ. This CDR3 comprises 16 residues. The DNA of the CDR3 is TGCGCCAGCAGCTCGAATCCGGGACAAGAAAACTATGGCTACACCTTC. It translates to CASSSNPGQENYGYTF.

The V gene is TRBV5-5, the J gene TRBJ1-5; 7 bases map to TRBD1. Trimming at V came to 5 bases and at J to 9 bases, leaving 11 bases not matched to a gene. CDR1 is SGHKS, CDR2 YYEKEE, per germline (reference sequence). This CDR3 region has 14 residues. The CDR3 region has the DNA TGTGCCAGCAGGGAAACAGGGGCCCAGGGGCCCCAGCATTTT. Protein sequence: CASRETGAQGPQHF.

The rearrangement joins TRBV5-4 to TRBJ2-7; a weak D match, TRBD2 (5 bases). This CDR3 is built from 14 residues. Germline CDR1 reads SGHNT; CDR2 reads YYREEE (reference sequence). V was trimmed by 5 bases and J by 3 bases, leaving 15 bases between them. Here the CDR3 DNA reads TGTGCCAGCAGTAGCCCTACCGGGGACTACGAGCAGTACTTC. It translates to CASSSPTGDYEQYF.

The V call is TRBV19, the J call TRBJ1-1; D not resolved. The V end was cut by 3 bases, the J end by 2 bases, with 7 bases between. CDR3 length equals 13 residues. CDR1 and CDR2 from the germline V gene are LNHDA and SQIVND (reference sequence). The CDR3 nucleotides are TGTGCCAGTAGTATGGGAACAAACACTGAAGCTTTCTTT. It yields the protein CASSMGTNTEAFF.

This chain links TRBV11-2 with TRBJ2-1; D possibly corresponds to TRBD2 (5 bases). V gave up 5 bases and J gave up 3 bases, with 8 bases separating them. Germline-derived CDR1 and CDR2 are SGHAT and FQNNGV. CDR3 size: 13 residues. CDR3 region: CASSISVYNEQFF. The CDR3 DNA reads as TGTGCCAGCAGCATTAGCGTCTACAATGAGCAGTTCTTC.